What follows describes a single T cell receptor (beta chain). Its antigen is unidentified. This entry comes from a study of human T cells and chemical hapten exposure. Overall study findings and caveats: Patch test scores rose with PT1 expanded TCR counts, a positive correlation.

J gave up 4 bases and V 1 base, and 8 bases lay outside the gene matches. Germline V gene lookup returns CDR1 MNHEY and CDR2 SMNVEV (reference sequence). The CDR3 is 17 amino acids. MiXCR was run by TCRdb on the RACE reads, yielding one entry per CDR3 protein. The table lists 85,000 to 100,000 distinct CDR3 sequences, roughly 11% of them singletons. Regarding time point: patch test 2, 6 weeks after DPC sensitization. Sample treatment: therapeutic diphenylcyclopropenone sensitization with weekly scalp DPC. The V gene is TRBV27, the J gene TRBJ2-3; TRBD2 matches at 10 bases. The material sequenced was whole blood, taken in connection with sensitization to the hapten diphenylcyclopropenone (DPC). The clonotype originates from a man in his forties with alopecia areata. Some clones in this sample may be carry-over from other donors' samples. The CDR3 spells CASSLLVAGGRADTQYF. CDR3 nucleotides: TGTGCCAGCAGTTTATTGGTAGCGGGAGGTCGGGCAGATACGCAGTATTTT.